The 14 T cell receptor beta chains below come from one sample, sequenced in a study of graft-versus-host responses after intestinal transplantation (dated by TCRdb to about 2021). These receptors' antigens are unknown. Libraries were constructed by the immunoSEQ multiplex PCR assay. In its TCRdb copy, this immuneACCESS table keeps in-frame sequences only and misses some clones. Where compared with another copy, unresolved V genes explain less than half of these, and the others have no known cause. The sample profile shows about 93,000 clones; 90% to 95% of them were found once. The top ten clonotypes cover roughly 0.5% of the sample. The time point label here, explained by the study, means: cells obtained before transplantation from donor or recipient. Here the sequenced sample was unstimulated CD8+ T cells sorted from spleen or lymph node cells, taken before intestinal transplant. The receptors stem from a human donor who received an intestinal transplant.

The rearrangement links TRBV9 to TRBJ1-5, with TRBD1 as a possible D gene (6 bases). The CDR3 totals 16 residues. Germline lookup yields CDR1 SGDLS and CDR2 YYNGEE. V was pared by 3 bases and J by 2 bases, with 15 bases between. CDR3 coding DNA: TGTGCCAGCAGCGAAGGGGGAGACAGCGGCAATCAGCCCCAGCATTTT. Its protein product is CASSEGGDSGNQPQHF.

This chain links TRBV7-2 with TRBJ2-1; D may be TRBD2 (6 bases). Germline V lookup: CDR1 SGHTA, CDR2 FQGNSA. This CDR3 has 18 amino acids. The V end was cut by 0 bases, the J end by 6 bases, with 21 bases between. The CDR3, as DNA: TGTGCCAGCAGCTTAGCGAACCTACCAGGAGGGGATCGCAATGAGCAGTTCTTC. This codes for CASSLANLPGGDRNEQFF.

CDR3: CASSIDLRTIEAFF. Written as DNA, the CDR3 is TGTGCCAGTAGTATAGATCTTAGGACAATCGAAGCTTTCTTT. V gene TRBV19 combines with J gene TRBJ1-1; perhaps TRBD1 as D (5 bases). V dropped 0 bases and J dropped 8 bases, with 13 bases sitting between them. Germline lookup yields CDR1 LNHDA and CDR2 SQIVND (reference sequence). This CDR3 spans 14 amino acids.

The chain joins TRBV2 to TRBJ1-1, with D possibly being TRBD1 (6 bases). This CDR3 has 15 amino acids. Germline loops: CDR1 SNHLY, CDR2 FYNNEI. Trimming removed 7 bases from V and 3 bases from J, with 18 bases in between. Here the CDR3 reads CASTTGPSPYTEAFF. The DNA of the CDR3 is TGTGCCAGCACCACAGGGCCCTCCCCGTACACTGAAGCTTTCTTT.

The chain employs TRBV7-9 and TRBJ1-1; possibly TRBD1 for D (5 bases). This CDR3 is built from 15 residues. Trimming stripped 5 bases from V and 3 bases from J, with 16 bases between. Germline V gives CDR1 SEHNR, CDR2 FQNEAQ (reference sequence). The CDR3 DNA reads as TGTGCCAGCAGCCCGTACCGTACAGGTTACACTGAAGCTTTCTTT. This translates into CASSPYRTGYTEAFF.

The J gene is TRBJ1-2, the V gene TRBV7-9, with D maybe TRBD1 (6 bases). V was trimmed by 3 bases and J by 4 bases, leaving 15 bases between them. CDR1 and CDR2 (germline): SEHNR, FQNEAQ (reference sequence). The CDR3 has 15 residues. The CDR3 bases are TGTGCCAGCAGCTTTGGTTCGCAGGGGACCTATGGCTACACCTTC. It yields the protein CASSFGSQGTYGYTF. Filled out from reference TRBV7-9 and TRBJ1-2, the complete variable domain reads DTGVSQNPRHKITKRGQNVTFRCDPISEHNRLYWYRQTLGQGPEFLTYFQNEAQLEKSRLLSDRFSAERPKGSFSTLEIQRTEQGDSAMYLCASSFGSQGTYGYTFGSGTRLTVV.

The rearrangement links TRBV7-9 to TRBJ1-2; 9 bases agree with TRBD1. V lost 3 bases, J lost 6 bases, and 5 bases stayed unmatched. Germline-derived CDR1 and CDR2 are SEHNR and FQNEAQ (reference sequence). This CDR3 spans 14 amino acids. The CDR3 nucleotides read TGTGCCAGCAGCTTGACCTGGACAGGGGATGGCTACACCTTC. Encoded protein: CASSLTWTGDGYTF.

The chain has TRBV29-1 and TRBJ2-7, with TRBD1 matching over 8 bases. There are 14 residues in the CDR3. Germline V gene lookup returns CDR1 SQVTM and CDR2 ANQGSEA. V lost 0 bases to trimming and J lost 5 bases; unmatched junction nucleotides: 6. CDR3 loop: CSVEDTMTGDEQYF. The CDR3 DNA sequence: TGCAGCGTTGAAGATACCATGACAGGGGACGAGCAGTACTTC.

The chain uses TRBV4-1 and TRBJ2-7; TRBD1 aligns across 9 bases. Germline CDR1 and CDR2: MGHRA and YSYEKL. This CDR3 is 16 amino acids long. J gave up 4 bases and V 6 bases, and 13 bases lay outside the gene matches. CDR3 nucleotide sequence: TGCGCCAGCAGTCCGTCCGGGACAGGGACTGTGTACGAGCAGTACTTC. Protein product: CASSPSGTGTVYEQYF.

This clone was recorded only once. CDR3: CASGRGDSNQPQHF. CDR3 nucleotide sequence: TGTGCCAGCGGGAGGGGGGATAGCAATCAGCCCCAGCATTTT. The chain links TRBV9 to TRBJ1-5; tentatively, D is TRBD1 (6 bases). Trimming left V 7 bases short and J 0 bases short, with 11 bases between. CDR1 SGDLS and CDR2 YYNGEE come from the germline V gene. The CDR3 contains 14 residues.

This chain connects TRBV19 to TRBJ1-2, with D tentatively TRBD1 (6 bases). V lost 5 bases, J lost 6 bases, and 19 bases lay in between. CDR3 length equals 15 residues. Germline CDR1 is LNHDA and CDR2 is SQIVND (reference sequence). CDR3 nucleotides: TGTGCCAGTAGTCCCTGGACAGAGGCGGCCGATGGCTACACCTTC. This sequence encodes CASSPWTEAADGYTF.

The V and J genes are TRBV13 and TRBJ2-7; 8 bases match TRBD2. With 4 bases clipped from V and 4 bases from J, the junction kept 12 bases outside the gene matches. Germline assignment: CDR1 PRHDT and CDR2 FYEKMQ (reference sequence). This CDR3 comprises 16 residues. The DNA for the CDR3 is TGTGCCAGCAGCTCGGGGTTGGGACTAGATTTATACGAGCAGTACTTC. Its translation is CASSSGLGLDLYEQYF.

This chain joins TRBV6-5 and TRBJ2-7, with TRBD2 identical over 7 bases. Germline V gene lookup returns CDR1 MNHEY and CDR2 SVGAGI. V shed 4 bases, J shed 7 bases, and the junction held 13 bases outside the gene matches. The CDR3 contains 15 residues. The CDR3 nucleotides are TGTGCCAGCAGTTTTCTGGTCGCCGCGGGAGAGGAGCAGTACTTC. Its protein product is CASSFLVAAGEEQYF.

J is TRBJ2-5 and V is TRBV13, with 8 bases that match TRBD1. The J call is uncertain, as TRBJ2-7 better fits the DNA end. The CDR3 is 15 residues long. Germline V lookup: CDR1 PRHDT, CDR2 FYEKMQ (reference sequence). The CDR3 protein is CASSLVGQGIYEQYF. Written as DNA, the CDR3 is TGTGCCAGCAGCTTAGTCGGACAGGGAATCTACGAGCAGTACTTC.